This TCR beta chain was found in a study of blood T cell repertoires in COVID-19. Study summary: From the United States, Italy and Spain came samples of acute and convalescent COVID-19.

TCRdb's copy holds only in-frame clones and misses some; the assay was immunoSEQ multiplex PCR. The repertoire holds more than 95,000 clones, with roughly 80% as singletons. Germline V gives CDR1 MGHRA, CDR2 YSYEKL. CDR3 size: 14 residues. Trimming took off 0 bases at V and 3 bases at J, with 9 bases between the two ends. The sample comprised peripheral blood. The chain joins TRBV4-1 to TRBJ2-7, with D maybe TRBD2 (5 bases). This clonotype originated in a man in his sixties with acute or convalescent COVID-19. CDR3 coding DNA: TGCGCCAGCAGCCAAGATTTGAGGGTCTACGAGCAGTACTTC. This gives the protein CASSQDLRVYEQYF.